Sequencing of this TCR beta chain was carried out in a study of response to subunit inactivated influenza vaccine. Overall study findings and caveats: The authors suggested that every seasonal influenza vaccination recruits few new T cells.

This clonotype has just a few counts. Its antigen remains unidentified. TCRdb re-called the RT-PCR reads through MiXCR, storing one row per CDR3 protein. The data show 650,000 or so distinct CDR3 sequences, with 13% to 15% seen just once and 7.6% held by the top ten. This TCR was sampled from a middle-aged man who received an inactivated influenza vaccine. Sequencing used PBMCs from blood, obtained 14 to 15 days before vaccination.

CDR3 amino acids: CASSQGSGHYEQYF. The CDR3, as DNA: TGCGCCAGCAGCCAAGGATCGGGCCACTACGAGCAGTACTTC. The chain carries TRBV4-3 and TRBJ2-7; D is unclear. CDR3 length: 14 residues. Trimming took off 1 base at V and 3 bases at J, with 10 bases between the two ends. Germline V gene lookup returns CDR1 LGHNA and CDR2 YSLEER.